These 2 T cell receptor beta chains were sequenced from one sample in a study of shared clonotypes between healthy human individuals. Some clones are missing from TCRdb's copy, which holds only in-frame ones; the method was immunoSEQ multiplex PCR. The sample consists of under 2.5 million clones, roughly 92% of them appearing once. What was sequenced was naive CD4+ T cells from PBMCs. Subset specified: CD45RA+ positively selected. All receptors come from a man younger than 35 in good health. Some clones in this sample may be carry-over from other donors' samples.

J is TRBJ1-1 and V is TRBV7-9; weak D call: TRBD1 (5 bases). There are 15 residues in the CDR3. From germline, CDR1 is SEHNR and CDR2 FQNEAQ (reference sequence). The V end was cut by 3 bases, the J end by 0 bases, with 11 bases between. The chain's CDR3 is CASSFGGVMNTEAFF. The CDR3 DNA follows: TGTGCCAGCAGCTTTGGGGGGGTGATGAACACTGAAGCTTTCTTT.

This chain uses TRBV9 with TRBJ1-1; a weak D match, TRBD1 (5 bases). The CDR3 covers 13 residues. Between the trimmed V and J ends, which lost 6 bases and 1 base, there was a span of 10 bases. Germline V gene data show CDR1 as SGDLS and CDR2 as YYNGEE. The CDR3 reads CASNQGRNTEAFF. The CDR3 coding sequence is TGTGCCAGCAATCAGGGAAGGAACACTGAAGCTTTCTTT. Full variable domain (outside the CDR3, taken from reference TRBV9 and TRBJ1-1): DSGVTQTPKHLITATGQRVTLRCSPRSGDLSVYWYQQSLDQGLQFLIQYYNGEERAKGNILERFSAQQFPDLHSELNLSSLELGDSALYFCASNQGRNTEAFFGQGTRLTVV.